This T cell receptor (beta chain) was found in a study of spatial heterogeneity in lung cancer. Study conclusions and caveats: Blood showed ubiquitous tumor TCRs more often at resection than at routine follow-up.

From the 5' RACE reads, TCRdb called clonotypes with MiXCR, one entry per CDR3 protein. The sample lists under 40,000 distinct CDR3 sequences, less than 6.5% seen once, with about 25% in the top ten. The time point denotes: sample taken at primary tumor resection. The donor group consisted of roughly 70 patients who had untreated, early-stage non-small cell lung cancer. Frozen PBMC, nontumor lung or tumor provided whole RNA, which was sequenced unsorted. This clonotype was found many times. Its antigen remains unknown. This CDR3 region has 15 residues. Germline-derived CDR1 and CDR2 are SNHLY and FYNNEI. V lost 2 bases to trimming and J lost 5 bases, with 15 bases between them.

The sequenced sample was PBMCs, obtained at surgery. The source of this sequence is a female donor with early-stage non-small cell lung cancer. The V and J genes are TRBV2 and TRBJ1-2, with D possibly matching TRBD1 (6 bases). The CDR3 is CASSEQGNPGYGYTF. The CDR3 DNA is TGTGCCAGCAGTGAACAGGGGAACCCGGGGTATGGCTACACCTTC.